The present T cell receptor (beta chain) was sequenced within a study of control samples from healthy donors and cancer patients. Some clones are missing from TCRdb's copy, which holds only in-frame ones; the method was immunoSEQ multiplex PCR. Here the sample spans approximately 210,000 clones, about nine tenths being singletons. Trimming cost V 6 bases and J 1 base, with 8 bases left between them. Looked up from germline, CDR1 is KGHSH and CDR2 is LQKENI. This CDR3 spans 13 amino acids. This receptor was obtained from a man aged 25-45 years in good health. The specimen was blood. The chain couples TRBV18 to TRBJ2-3, with D unresolved. Here the CDR3 DNA reads TGTGCCAGCTCGCAAATCCGCACAGATACGCAGTATTTT. Protein sequence: CASSQIRTDTQYF.